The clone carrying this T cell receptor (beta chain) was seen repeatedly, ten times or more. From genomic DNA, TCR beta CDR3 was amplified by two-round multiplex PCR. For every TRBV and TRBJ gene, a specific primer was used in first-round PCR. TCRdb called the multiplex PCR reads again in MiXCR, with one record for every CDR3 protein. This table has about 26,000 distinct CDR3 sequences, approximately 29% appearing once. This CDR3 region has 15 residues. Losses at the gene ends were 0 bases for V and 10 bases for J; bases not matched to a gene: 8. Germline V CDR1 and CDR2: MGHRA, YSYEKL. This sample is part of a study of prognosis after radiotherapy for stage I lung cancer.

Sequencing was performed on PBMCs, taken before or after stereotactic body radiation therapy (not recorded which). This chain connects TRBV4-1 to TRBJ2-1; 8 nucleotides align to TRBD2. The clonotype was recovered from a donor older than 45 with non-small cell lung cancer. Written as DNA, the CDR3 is TGCGCCAGCAGCCAAGATCAGTACGGCGGGGGGGAGCAGTTCTTC. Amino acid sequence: CASSQDQYGGGEQFF.